These T cell receptor beta chains were read from a single sample in a study of response to subunit inactivated influenza vaccine. TCRdb used MiXCR to reprocess the RT-PCR reads, holding one entry per CDR3 protein. The data show some 850,000 distinct CDR3 sequences, approximately 17% seen once. Material: PBMCs from blood, obtained 5 days after vaccination. The receptors were gathered from a man aged 50 to 60 who received an inactivated influenza vaccine. Each CDR3 is given with its conserved first and last residue. D genes are given only for firm matches. A clone size is listed for some rows: how often the clone was seen (once, few, many), or a class if it is expanded.

V	D	size	J	CDR3	DNA
TRBV3-1	TRBD2	.	TRBJ2-1	CASSQGSAGGLDEQFF	TGTGCCAGCAGCCAAGGGTCAGCGGGAGGCTTGGATGAGCAGTTCTTC
TRBV27	TRBD1	few	TRBJ2-1	CASSLQGASFNEQFF	TGTGCCAGCAGTCTACAGGGGGCTTCTTTCAATGAGCAGTTCTTC
TRBV20-1	TRBD1	few	TRBJ2-2	CSASSTGGTGELFF	TGCAGTGCTAGCTCGACAGGGGGTACCGGGGAGCTGTTTTTT
TRBV10-3	TRBD1	.	TRBJ2-7	CAISEPYVSTGVSYEQYF	TGTGCCATCAGTGAGCCCTACGTTTCGACAGGGGTAAGCTACGAGCAGTACTTC
TRBV29-1	.	few	TRBJ2-3	CSVEASGTDTQYF	TGCAGCGTTGAGGCCTCAGGCACAGATACGCAGTATTTT
TRBV10-3	.	.	TRBJ1-5	CAISEVASNQPQHF	TGTGCCATCAGTGAAGTAGCGAGCAATCAGCCCCAGCATTTT
TRBV20-1	.	once	TRBJ2-1	CSARDPGRTNNEQFF	TGCAGTGCTAGAGATCCGGGACGGACTAACAATGAGCAGTTCTTC
TRBV15	.	.	TRBJ1-5	CATSIFSGVPQPQHF	TGTGCCACCAGCATCTTTTCAGGGGTGCCTCAGCCCCAGCATTTT
TRBV7-9	.	few	TRBJ1-4	CASSPSGSNEKLFF	TGTGCCAGCAGCCCGTCGGGGTCTAATGAAAAACTGTTTTTT
TRBV20-1	TRBD1	.	TRBJ2-1	CSATHPTGVNEQFF	TGCAGTGCAACACATCCTACAGGGGTCAATGAGCAGTTCTTC
TRBV20-1	.	few	TRBJ2-1	CSAMTAYNEQFF	TGCAGTGCTATGACAGCTTACAATGAGCAGTTCTTC
TRBV6-5	.	.	TRBJ2-3	CASSYQPWTVSGDTQYF	TGTGCCAGCAGTTACCAACCCTGGACCGTTAGCGGAGATACGCAGTATTTT
TRBV20-1	.	.	TRBJ2-7	CSARGGSRGTYEQYF	TGCAGTGCTAGAGGCGGAAGTAGGGGAACCTACGAGCAGTACTTC
TRBV28	TRBD1	few	TRBJ1-1	CASSLGGQGRGEAFF	TGTGCCAGCAGTTTGGGGGGACAGGGTAGAGGGGAAGCTTTCTTT
TRBV6-1	.	.	TRBJ2-2	CASSEPPTGNTGELFF	TGTGCCAGCAGTGAACCCCCCACAGGGAACACCGGGGAGCTGTTTTTT
TRBV4-3	.	few	TRBJ2-1	CASSQDSGPYNEQFF	TGCGCCAGCAGCCAAGATTCAGGCCCGTACAATGAGCAGTTCTTC
TRBV12-3/TRBV12-4	TRBD2	.	TRBJ2-7	CASSPGTRSHEQYF	TGTGCCAGCAGTCCCGGGACTAGATCTCACGAGCAGTACTTC
TRBV12-3/TRBV12-4	TRBD2	many	TRBJ2-1	CASRLTSGSYNEQFF	TGTGCCAGCAGACTTACTAGCGGGTCTTACAATGAGCAGTTCTTC
TRBV12-3/TRBV12-4	.	few	TRBJ1-1	CASSKWGNTEAFF	TGTGCCAGCAGCAAGTGGGGGAACACTGAAGCTTTCTTT
TRBV5-1	TRBD1	.	TRBJ2-1	CASSPQTDRRFSYNEQFF	TGCGCCAGCAGCCCGCAGACGGACAGGCGATTCTCCTACAATGAGCAGTTCTTC
TRBV18	TRBD2	.	TRBJ2-7	CASSPPSSGGPDEQYF	TGTGCCAGCTCACCACCCTCTTCGGGAGGGCCGGACGAGCAGTACTTC
TRBV6-1	TRBD2	.	TRBJ2-3	CASGLGHTDTQYF	TGTGCCAGTGGACTAGGGCACACAGATACGCAGTATTTT
TRBV11-2	TRBD1	.	TRBJ1-1	CASSFETGPYIRNTEAFF	TGTGCCAGCAGCTTTGAGACAGGGCCTTATATACGGAACACTGAAGCTTTCTTT